Sequencing of this T cell receptor beta chain was carried out in a study of blood T cells in healthy people across ages (dated by TCRdb to between 2014 and 2017). Context from the whole study: In model experiments, template switching captured roughly one uniquely barcoded TCR beta cDNA molecule for every two T cells. To track age-related changes in TCR beta repertoire diversity, the study relied on deep sequencing normalized with unique cDNA molecular identifiers. The donors were split into four age groups: young (average around 17 years), middle-aged (39), aged (approximately 60) and long-lived (about 74). For two donors (one aged 18 to 30 and one aged 80 or older), the study analyzed two additional independent replicas of 1 million unique cDNA reads from the same blood draw. Broader findings and caveats from the paper: As age increased, observed TCR beta diversity per million T cells dropped in a roughly linear way, and a significant reduction was already evident by age around 41. A strong correlation was found between observed TCR beta diversity and the percentage of naive T cells measured by flow cytometry. The CMV infection status of donors was not known, potentially confounding age-related changes in expanded clonotypes. Compared with the aged group, the long-lived group had more naive CD4+ T cells, fewer expanded clones and increased TCR diversity, a pattern suggesting age selection. Bulk unsorted PBMC profiling prevented conclusive comparison of naive and antigen-experienced compartments. Estimates of total diversity from one million sequenced T cells were regarded as lower bounds and underestimates.

Donors were 39 systemically healthy Caucasian individuals from Russia aged roughly 6 to 90 years. Roughly 10 milliliters of peripheral blood were drawn from each donor into EDTA-treated Vacutainer tubes. PBMCs were isolated by Ficoll-Paque density-gradient centrifugation, with at least 7 million obtained per sample. Total RNA, at least 5 micrograms per sample, was extracted from PBMCs with Trizol reagent. The percentages of naive CD45RAhigh/CD27high T cells were determined by flow cytometry on a PBMC aliquot from every donor. Looking up the germline V gene yields CDR1 SGHDN and CDR2 FVKESK. The CDR3 holds 12 amino acids from the cysteine to the phenylalanine. Kept here is only the CDR3 DNA, which spans 36 bases and is read in frame from base 1. This clonotype was observed once. It has no known antigen specificity. This could be a read error, since a much larger clone is one nucleotide away. The library was produced with 5' RACE. The reads were generated on an Illumina HiSeq 2500. A second 7 to 11 cycle PCR used a sample-barcoded 5' primer and a J-beta primer mix. A unique molecular identifier was introduced onto each TCR beta cDNA molecule by a template-switch 5' adaptor carrying 12 random nucleotides. Each sample yielded at least 3 million CDR3-containing paired-end reads. All of the RNA was converted into first-strand cDNA using the Mint cDNA synthesis kit, with a TRBC-specific oligonucleotide serving as the primer. Following uracil-DNA glycosylase treatment, all cDNA underwent a first 18-cycle PCR with the universal primers M1SS and BC2_uni_R. The original pipeline was this. Each sample was normalized by randomly selecting 1 million high-quality reads, each carrying a distinct molecular identifier. Reads sharing molecular identifiers were discarded rather than binned into consensus sequences. MiTCR, with a Q25 quality threshold and the strictest error-elimination algorithm, was used for CDR3 identification, clonotype clustering and error correction. A nonparametric unseen species model with Euler transformation was used to estimate a lower bound on total TCR beta diversity. The raw public data were reprocessed by TCRdb itself: fastp quality trimming at Q25, MiXCR clonotype calling, in-frame beta chains only. One record per CDR3 amino acid sequence lists the most common genes and DNA. These V and J calls derive from TCRdb rather than the authors' analysis. Recorded for this sample are some 1,000,000 distinct CDR3 sequences; approximately 25% of them occurred a single time. Approximately 0.7% of the sample is in the top ten clones.

Another study also made use of these data, one on T cells of mothers and their children. As the second paper documents: The donors were nine systemically healthy Caucasian individuals, made up of three mothers and their six children. cDNA synthesis used all of the extracted RNA, with about 1.5 ug of RNA in each 15 ul reaction. In the second PCR, the M1S primer introduced both the sample barcodes and 2-4 random nucleotides. Each mother yielded over 8.5 million TCR beta CDR3 reads and each child a few million reads. Thymic selection shapes the output of TCR recombination in a similar way in related and unrelated pairs, and inherited differences have a minor effect. Normalized repertoire overlap was always found to be slightly, but never significantly, higher in related mother-child pairs than in unrelated mother-child pairs. No persistent microchimeric T cell clones were found, with a detection sensitivity of approximately 100 clones per million clonotypes. The study used deep NGS to compare TCR beta repertoires of mothers and children, seeking features distinguishing related mother-child pairs from unrelated individuals. On average, the children were roughly 11 +/- 4 years old, while the mothers were around 40 +/- 4 years old. After adapter ligation with NEBNext reagents, the libraries were sequenced on Illumina HiSeq 2000 with 100+100 nt paired-end reads. To prevent cross-contamination, the mother and child libraries were prepared a month apart and were sequenced in separate runs. Between about 500,000 and 2,300,000 distinct TCR beta clonotypes were identified per donor. Naive TCR beta clonotypes were estimated from low-frequency clonotypes matched to each donor's FACS-determined naive share, without sorting.

The V and J segments used are TRBV14 and TRBJ2-5; there is no confident call for the D gene. TRBJ2-1 explains the end of the DNA better; the J call may be wrong. This clonotype was obtained from a girl aged 2 to 10 in good health. Sample: blood. This receptor carries the CDR3 CASSQEHNVQFF. The DNA is TGTGCCAGCAGCCAAGAGCACAATGTGCAGTTCTTC.